This note documents a single T cell receptor (beta chain) sequence. Participants came from 20 to 25 US areas, aged about 18 to 90 years. There are 13 residues in the CDR3. The germline gives CDR1 LGHDT, CDR2 YNNKEL (reference sequence). Trimming stripped 2 bases from V and 12 bases from J, with 15 bases between. Only in-frame clones appear in the TCRdb table, and some are missing; sequencing was by immunoSEQ multiplex PCR. The table shows some 260,000 clones, with around 80% occurring only once. This sample was taken from a study of blood T cell repertoires in COVID-19. Sequencing was done on a sample of PBMCs or T cells enriched from blood (not recorded which). This chain links TRBV3-1 (or the pseudogene TRBV3-2) with TRBJ2-3; the D gene is possibly TRBD1 (5 bases). This receptor was taken from a young man with acute COVID-19. This chain's CDR3 is CASSQFEQGPQYF. CDR3 bases: TGTGCCAGCAGCCAATTTGAGCAGGGCCCTCAGTATTTT.